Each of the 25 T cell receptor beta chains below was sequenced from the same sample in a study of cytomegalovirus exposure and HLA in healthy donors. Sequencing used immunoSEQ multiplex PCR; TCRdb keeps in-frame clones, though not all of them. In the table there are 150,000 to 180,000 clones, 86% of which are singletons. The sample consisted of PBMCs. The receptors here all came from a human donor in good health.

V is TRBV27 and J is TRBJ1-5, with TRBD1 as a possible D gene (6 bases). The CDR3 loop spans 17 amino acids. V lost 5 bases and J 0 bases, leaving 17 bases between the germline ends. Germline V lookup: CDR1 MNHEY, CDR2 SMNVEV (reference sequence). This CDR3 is CASSRAGTSLSNQPQHF. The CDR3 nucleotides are TGTGCCAGCAGTCGCGCCGGGACAAGTCTTAGCAATCAGCCCCAGCATTTT.

CDR3 nucleotide sequence: TGTGCCAGCAGCTTCACTAGCGGGGTCTACAATGAGCAGTTCTTC. Its protein product is CASSFTSGVYNEQFF. This chain connects TRBV7-2 to TRBJ2-1; 10 bases are shared with TRBD2. The V segment lost 3 bases and the J segment 3 bases; nucleotides outside the gene matches: 2. Germline V CDR1 and CDR2: SGHTA, FQGNSA. The CDR3 has 15 amino acids.

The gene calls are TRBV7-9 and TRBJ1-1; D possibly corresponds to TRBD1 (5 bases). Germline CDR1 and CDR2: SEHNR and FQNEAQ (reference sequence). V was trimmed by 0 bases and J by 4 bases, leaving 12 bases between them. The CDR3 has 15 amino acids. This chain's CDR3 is CASSLAEGRGTEAFF. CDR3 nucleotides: TGTGCCAGCAGCTTAGCGGAGGGAAGGGGCACTGAAGCTTTCTTT.

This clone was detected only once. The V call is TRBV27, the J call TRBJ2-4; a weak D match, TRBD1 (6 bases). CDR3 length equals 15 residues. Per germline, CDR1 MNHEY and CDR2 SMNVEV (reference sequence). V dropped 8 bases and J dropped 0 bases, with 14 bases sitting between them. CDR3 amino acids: CASWEAGEAKNIQYF. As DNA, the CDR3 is TGTGCCAGCTGGGAAGCAGGGGAAGCCAAAAACATTCAGTACTTC.

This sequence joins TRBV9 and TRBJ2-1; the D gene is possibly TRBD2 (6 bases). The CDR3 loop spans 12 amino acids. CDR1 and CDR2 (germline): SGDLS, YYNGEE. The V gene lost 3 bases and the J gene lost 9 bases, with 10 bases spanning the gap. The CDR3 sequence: CASSAGTVEQFF. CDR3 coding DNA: TGTGCCAGCAGCGCCGGGACTGTTGAGCAGTTCTTC.

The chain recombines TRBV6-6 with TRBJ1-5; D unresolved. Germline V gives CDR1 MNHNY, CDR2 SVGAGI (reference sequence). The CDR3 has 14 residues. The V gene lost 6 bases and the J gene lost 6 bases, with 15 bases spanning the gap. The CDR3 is CASRPRVGSQPQHF. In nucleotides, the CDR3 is TGTGCCAGCAGACCCCGGGTGGGTAGTCAGCCCCAGCATTTT.

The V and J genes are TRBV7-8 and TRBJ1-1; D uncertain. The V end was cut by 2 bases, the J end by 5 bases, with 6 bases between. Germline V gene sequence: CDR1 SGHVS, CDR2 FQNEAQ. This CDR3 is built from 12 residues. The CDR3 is CASSLWETEAFF. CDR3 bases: TGTGCCAGCAGCTTATGGGAGACTGAAGCTTTCTTT.

The CDR3 DNA follows: TGTGCCAGCAGCCCCAGTGAGGCGTCGAACGAAAAACTGTTTTTT. Translation: CASSPSEASNEKLFF. The rearrangement links TRBV13 to TRBJ1-4; D remains ambiguous. This CDR3 comprises 15 residues. The germline V gene has CDR1 PRHDT and CDR2 FYEKMQ (reference sequence). The V end lost 5 bases, the J end lost 8 bases, and 18 bases lay between the germline ends.

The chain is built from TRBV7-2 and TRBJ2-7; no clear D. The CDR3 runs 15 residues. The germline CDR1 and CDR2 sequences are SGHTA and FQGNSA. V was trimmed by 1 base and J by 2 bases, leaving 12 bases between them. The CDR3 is CASSLEGVNAYEQYF. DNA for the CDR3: TGTGCCAGCAGCTTAGAAGGAGTAAACGCCTACGAGCAGTACTTC.

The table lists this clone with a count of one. This chain's CDR3 is CASSAGTDPSYGYTF. The CDR3, as DNA: TGCGCCAGCAGCGCAGGGACAGACCCTTCCTATGGCTACACCTTC. The rearrangement joins TRBV5-1 to TRBJ1-2, with TRBD1 matching 7 bases. In germline, CDR1 is SGHRS, CDR2 YFSETQ. With 4 bases clipped from V and 4 bases from J, the junction kept 10 bases outside the gene matches. This CDR3 contains 15 residues.

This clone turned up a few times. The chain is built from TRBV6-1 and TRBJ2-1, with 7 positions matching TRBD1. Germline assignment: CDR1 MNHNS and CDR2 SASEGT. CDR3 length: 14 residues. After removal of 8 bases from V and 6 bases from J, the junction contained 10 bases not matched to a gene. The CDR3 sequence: CASPRDSGGNEQFF. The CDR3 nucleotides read TGTGCCAGCCCAAGGGACAGCGGCGGCAATGAGCAGTTCTTC.

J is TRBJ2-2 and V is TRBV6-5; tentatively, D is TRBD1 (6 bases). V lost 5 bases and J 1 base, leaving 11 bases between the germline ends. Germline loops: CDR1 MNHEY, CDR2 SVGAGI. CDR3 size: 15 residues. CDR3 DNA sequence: TGTGCCAGCAGTCCCGGGACACTGAACACCGGGGAGCTGTTTTTT. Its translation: CASSPGTLNTGELFF.

CDR3 sequence: CASSFPGGHTEAFF. Written as DNA, the CDR3 is TGTGCCAGCAGCTTTCCAGGGGGGCACACTGAAGCTTTCTTT. The chain joins TRBV5-4 to TRBJ1-1, with 7 bases that match TRBD1. This CDR3 comprises 14 residues. V was clipped by 2 bases and J by 3 bases; unmatched bases: 4. CDR1 and CDR2 (germline): SGHNT, YYREEE (reference sequence).

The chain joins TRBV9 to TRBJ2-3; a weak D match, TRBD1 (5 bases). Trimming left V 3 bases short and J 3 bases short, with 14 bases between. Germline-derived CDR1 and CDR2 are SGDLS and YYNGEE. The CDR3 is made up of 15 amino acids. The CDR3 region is CASSASPQGTDTQYF. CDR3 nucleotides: TGTGCCAGCAGCGCGAGTCCCCAGGGAACAGATACGCAGTATTTT.

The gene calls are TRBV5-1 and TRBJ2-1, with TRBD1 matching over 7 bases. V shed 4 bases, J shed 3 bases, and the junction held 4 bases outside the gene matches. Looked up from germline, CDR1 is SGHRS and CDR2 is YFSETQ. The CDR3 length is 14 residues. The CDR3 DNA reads TGCGCCAGCAGCACCGGGACAGTCTACAATGAGCAGTTCTTC. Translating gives CASSTGTVYNEQFF.

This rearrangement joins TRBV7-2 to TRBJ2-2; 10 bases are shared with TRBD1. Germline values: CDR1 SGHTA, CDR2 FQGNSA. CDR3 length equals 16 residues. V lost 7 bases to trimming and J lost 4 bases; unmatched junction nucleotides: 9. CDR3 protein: CASTETGTGVTGELFF. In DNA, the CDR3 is TGTGCCAGCACCGAAACCGGGACAGGGGTCACCGGGGAGCTGTTTTTT. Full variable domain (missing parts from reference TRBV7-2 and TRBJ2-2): GAGVSQSPSNKVTEKGKDVELRCDPISGHTALYWYRQSLGQGLEFLIYFQGNSAPDKSGLPSDRFSAERTGGSVSTLTIQRTQQEDSAVYLCASTETGTGVTGELFFGEGSRLTVL.

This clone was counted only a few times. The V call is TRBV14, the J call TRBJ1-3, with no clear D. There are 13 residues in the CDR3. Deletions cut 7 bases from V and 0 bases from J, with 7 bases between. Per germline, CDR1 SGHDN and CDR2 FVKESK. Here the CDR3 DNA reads TGTGCCAGCAAATTGAGCTCTGGAAACACCATATATTTT. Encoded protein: CASKLSSGNTIYF.

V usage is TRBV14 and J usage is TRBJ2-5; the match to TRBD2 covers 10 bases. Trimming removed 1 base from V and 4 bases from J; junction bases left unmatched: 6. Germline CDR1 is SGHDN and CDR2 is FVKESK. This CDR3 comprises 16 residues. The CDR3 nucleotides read TGTGCCAGCAGCCAAGGGTTGCTAGCGGGGGCAGAGACCCAGTACTTC. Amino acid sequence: CASSQGLLAGAETQYF.

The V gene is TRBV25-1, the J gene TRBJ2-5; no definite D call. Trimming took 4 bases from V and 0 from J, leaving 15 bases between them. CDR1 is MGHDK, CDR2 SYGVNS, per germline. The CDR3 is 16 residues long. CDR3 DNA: TGTGCCAGCAGTGGCGCGAAGCGTACCTACCAAGAGACCCAGTACTTC. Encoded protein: CASSGAKRTYQETQYF.

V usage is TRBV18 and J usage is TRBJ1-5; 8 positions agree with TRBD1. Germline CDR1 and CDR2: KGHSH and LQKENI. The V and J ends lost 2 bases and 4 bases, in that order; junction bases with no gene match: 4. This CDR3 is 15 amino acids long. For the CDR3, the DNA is TGTGCCAGCTCACCATTTCAGGGGGCTAATCAGCCCCAGCATTTT. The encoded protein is CASSPFQGANQPQHF.

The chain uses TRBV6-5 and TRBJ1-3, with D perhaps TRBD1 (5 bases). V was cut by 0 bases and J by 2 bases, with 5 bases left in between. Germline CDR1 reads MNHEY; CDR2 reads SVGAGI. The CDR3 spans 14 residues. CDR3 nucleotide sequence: TGTGCCAGCAGTTACTCGACAGCTGGAAACACCATATATTTT. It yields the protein CASSYSTAGNTIYF.

In nucleotides, the CDR3 is TGTGCCAGCAGTTTATTAACAGGTAGTAATCAGCCCCAGCATTTT. Encoded protein: CASSLLTGSNQPQHF. The chain combines TRBV28 with TRBJ1-5, with TRBD1 as a possible D gene (5 bases). The CDR3 has 15 residues. Germline assignment: CDR1 MDHEN and CDR2 SYDVKM. V was clipped by 1 base and J by 4 bases, with 11 bases between them.

CDR3 DNA sequence: TGTGCCAGCAGCAAAGAAGGGGAGGGAATGAACACTGAAGCTTTCTTT. Its translation: CASSKEGEGMNTEAFF. The chain employs TRBV21-1 and TRBJ1-1. TRBV21-1 is classified as a pseudogene. This CDR3 has 16 amino acids.

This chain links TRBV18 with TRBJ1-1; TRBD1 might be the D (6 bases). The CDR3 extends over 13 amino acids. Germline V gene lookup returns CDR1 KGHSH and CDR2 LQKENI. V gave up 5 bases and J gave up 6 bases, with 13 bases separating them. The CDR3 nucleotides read TGTGCCAGCTCAAGCGGACAGTACCCTGAAGCTTTCTTT. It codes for CASSSGQYPEAFF. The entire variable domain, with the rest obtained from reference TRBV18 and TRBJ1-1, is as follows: NAGVMQNPRHLVRRRGQEARLRCSPMKGHSHVYWYRQLPEEGLKFMVYLQKENIIDESGMPKERFSAEFPKEGPSILRIQQVVRGDSAAYFCASSSGQYPEAFFGQGTRLTVV.

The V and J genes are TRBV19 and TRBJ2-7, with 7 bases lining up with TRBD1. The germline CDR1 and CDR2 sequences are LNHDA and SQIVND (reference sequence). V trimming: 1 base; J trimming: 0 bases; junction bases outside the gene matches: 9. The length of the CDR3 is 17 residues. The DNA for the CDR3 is TGTGCCAGTAGTATAGCATTCGGACAGGCCTCCTCCTACGAGCAGTACTTC. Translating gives CASSIAFGQASSYEQYF.